Presented here are 25 T cell receptor beta chains from one specimen sequenced in a study of cytomegalovirus exposure and HLA in healthy donors. With 60 Vbeta and 13 Jbeta primers, the PCR was carried out. Repertoires were generated with immunoSEQ multiplex PCR, while TCRdb's copy carries only in-frame clones and drops some. Of around 150,000 clones listed, over 75% are singletons. Sequencing was performed on PBMCs. Receptor source: a human donor in good health.

This clone was detected only a few times. This CDR3 is CASSQVWDRATQPQHF. CDR3 sequence (DNA): TGCGCCAGCAGCCAAGTGTGGGACAGGGCTACTCAGCCCCAGCATTTT. The chain joins TRBV4-3 to TRBJ1-5; 9 nucleotides align to TRBD1. This CDR3 is 16 amino acids long. V was pared by 1 base and J by 6 bases, with 7 bases of the junction left unmatched. CDR1 LGHNA and CDR2 YSLEER come from the germline V gene.

This rearrangement joins TRBV5-1 to TRBJ1-1; D remains ambiguous. Trimming took 2 bases from V and 4 from J, leaving 15 bases between them. The CDR3 is 15 residues long. Germline CDR1 is SGHRS and CDR2 is YFSETQ. For the CDR3, the DNA is TGCGCCAGCAGCTTCAAACTAGGGCAGACCACTGAAGCTTTCTTT. Its protein is CASSFKLGQTTEAFF. Full variable domain (outside the CDR3, taken from reference TRBV5-1 and TRBJ1-1): KAGVTQTPRYLIKTRGQQVTLSCSPISGHRSVSWYQQTPGQGLQFLFEYFSETQRNKGNFPGRFSGRQFSNSRSEMNVSTLELGDSALYLCASSFKLGQTTEAFFGQGTRLTVV.

The rearrangement links TRBV9 to TRBJ2-2, with D possibly being TRBD1 (5 bases). CDR3 length equals 12 residues. Germline V CDR1 and CDR2: SGDLS, YYNGEE. Trimming shortened V by 1 base and J by 8 bases, and 6 bases separated the two germline ends. The CDR3 DNA reads TGTGCCAGCAGCGTACAGGGAGGGGAGCTGTTTTTT. The encoded protein is CASSVQGGELFF.

CDR3 in DNA: TGTGCCAGCAGCGGCGGGGGGGGAAGAAACACTGAAGCTTTCTTT. It codes for CASSGGGGRNTEAFF. The chain combines TRBV2 with TRBJ1-1; the D gene is possibly TRBD1 (5 bases). V shed 6 bases and J shed 2 bases, with 16 bases lying between them. From germline, CDR1 is SNHLY and CDR2 FYNNEI. CDR3 length: 15 residues. Full variable domain (rest looked up from reference TRBV2 and TRBJ1-1): EPEVTQTPSHQVTQMGQEVILRCVPISNHLYFYWYRQILGQKVEFLVSFYNNEISEKSEIFDDQFSVERPDGSNFTLKIRSTKLEDSAMYFCASSGGGGRNTEAFFGQGTRLTVV.

This clone was observed once. The rearrangement links TRBV5-8 to TRBJ2-1; 13 bases line up with TRBD2. This CDR3 is 14 amino acids long. CDR1 and CDR2 (germline): SGHTS, YDEGEE. The ends lost 4 bases at V and 8 bases at J; junction bases unmatched: 3. CDR3 DNA: TGTGCCAGCAGCGCGGGACTAGCGGGGTATGAGCAGTTCTTC. Amino acids: CASSAGLAGYEQFF.

This clone was seen only a few times. V gene TRBV5-4 combines with J gene TRBJ2-5; D possibly corresponds to TRBD1 (6 bases). CDR1 and CDR2 from the germline V gene are SGHNT and YYREEE (reference sequence). The CDR3 covers 13 residues. Trimming pared 1 base from V and 5 bases from J, leaving 9 bases between. CDR3 in DNA: TGTGCCAGCAGCTTGAACAGGGTGGAGACCCAGTACTTC. Translating gives CASSLNRVETQYF.

This clone was counted a few times. The chain combines TRBV5-4 with TRBJ2-1; possible D gene TRBD2, 5 bases. The CDR3 has 15 amino acids. The germline V gene encodes CDR1 SGHNT and CDR2 YYREEE (reference sequence). V lost 0 bases, J lost 3 bases, and 10 bases lay in between. DNA for the CDR3: TGTGCCAGCAGCTTGGCGGGGTCGGGCTACAATGAGCAGTTCTTC. Protein sequence: CASSLAGSGYNEQFF.

The chain employs TRBV27 and TRBJ1-1; maybe TRBD1 (6 bases). Germline lookup yields CDR1 MNHEY and CDR2 SMNVEV (reference sequence). The length of the CDR3 is 15 residues. V shed 5 bases and J shed 0 bases, with 13 bases lying between them. CDR3 protein: CASSPHRAMNTEAFF. The CDR3, as DNA: TGTGCCAGCAGTCCCCACAGGGCGATGAACACTGAAGCTTTCTTT.

With respect to this clone: In the same sample, other DNA sequences code for this CDR3. The rearrangement links TRBV7-2 to TRBJ1-1, with 7 bases lining up with TRBD1. The ends lost 5 bases at V and 3 bases at J; junction bases unmatched: 6. This CDR3 has 14 residues. Germline assignment: CDR1 SGHTA and CDR2 FQGNSA. Written as DNA, the CDR3 is TGTGCCAGCAGCCCCCAAACAGGGGACACTGAAGCTTTCTTT. Amino acids: CASSPQTGDTEAFF.

The chain employs TRBV5-4 and TRBJ1-2; 9 bases fit TRBD1. The germline V gene has CDR1 SGHNT and CDR2 YYREEE (reference sequence). Germline trimming cut 5 bases from V and 7 bases from J; bases unmatched to any gene: 9. The CDR3 runs to 14 residues. Written as DNA, the CDR3 is TGTGCCAGCAGTCCTCCGGGACAGGGCACTGGCTACACCTTC. This translates into CASSPPGQGTGYTF.

The chain carries TRBV7-2 and TRBJ2-3; 12 bases agree with TRBD2. The V and J ends lost 5 bases and 0 bases, in that order; junction bases with no gene match: 3. The CDR3 runs to 16 residues. CDR1 is SGHTA and CDR2 is FQGNSA in the germline V gene. CDR3 residues: CASSHGLAGSTDTQYF. CDR3 coding DNA: TGTGCCAGCAGCCACGGACTAGCGGGGAGCACAGATACGCAGTATTTT.

This rearrangement joins TRBV5-4 to TRBJ2-1, with D perhaps matching TRBD2 (5 bases). The V gene lost 2 bases and the J gene lost 2 bases, with 14 bases spanning the gap. Germline lookup yields CDR1 SGHNT and CDR2 YYREEE (reference sequence). CDR3 length: 16 residues. CDR3 residues: CASSLRGVGTYNEQFF. DNA of the CDR3: TGTGCCAGCAGCTTACGGGGTGTGGGGACCTACAATGAGCAGTTCTTC.

The chain carries TRBV5-1 and TRBJ2-1; TRBD2 agrees at 14 bases. Trimming cost V 4 bases and J 2 bases; bases outside gene matches: 8. Looked up from germline, CDR1 is SGHRS and CDR2 is YFSETQ. The CDR3 loop spans 18 amino acids. This chain's CDR3 is CASSQGLAGGTTYNEQFF. In DNA form, the CDR3 reads TGCGCCAGCAGCCAAGGACTAGCGGGGGGAACTACCTACAATGAGCAGTTCTTC.

The V call is TRBV29-1, the J call TRBJ2-5; 11 bases are shared with TRBD1. This CDR3 comprises 17 residues. V was clipped by 0 bases and J by 11 bases; unmatched bases: 17. Per the germline V gene, CDR1 is SQVTM and CDR2 is ANQGSEA. The CDR3 loop reads CSVEDPPLGQGAREQYF. The CDR3 region has the DNA TGCAGCGTTGAAGATCCTCCTCTCGGACAGGGGGCGCGGGAGCAGTACTTC.

The rearrangement links TRBV7-2 to TRBJ2-7; D unresolved. CDR1 and CDR2 (germline): SGHTA, FQGNSA. The CDR3 is made up of 14 amino acids. Trimming removed 5 bases at V and 6 bases at J, with 17 bases between. CDR3 bases: TGTGCCAGCAGCCGAGTCTTTGGGCCGTCCGAGCAGTACTTC. Its protein is CASSRVFGPSEQYF. The variable domain in full, with the rest retrieved from reference TRBV7-2 and TRBJ2-7, is GAGVSQSPSNKVTEKGKDVELRCDPISGHTALYWYRQSLGQGLEFLIYFQGNSAPDKSGLPSDRFSAERTGGSVSTLTIQRTQQEDSAVYLCASSRVFGPSEQYFGPGTRLTVT.

The chain carries TRBV11-2 and TRBJ2-5; TRBD2 agrees at 8 bases. Germline CDR1 and CDR2: SGHAT and FQNNGV. J was trimmed by 5 bases and V by 4 bases; bases with no gene match: 6. The CDR3 consists of 14 residues. CDR3 sequence reads: CASSSGLAWETQYF. CDR3 nucleotide sequence: TGTGCCAGCAGCTCCGGACTAGCATGGGAGACCCAGTACTTC.

This sequence joins TRBV7-8 and TRBJ1-3; D gene unclear. V was trimmed by 1 base and J by 4 bases, leaving 8 bases between them. Germline V lookup: CDR1 SGHVS, CDR2 FQNEAQ. The CDR3 totals 14 residues. The CDR3 loop reads CASSLVAGGNTIYF. As DNA, the CDR3 is TGTGCCAGCAGCTTAGTGGCAGGCGGAAACACCATATATTTT.

CDR3 in amino acids: CASSPSGTGGSEQYF. The CDR3 DNA reads TGTGCCAGCAGTCCATCCGGGACAGGGGGTAGCGAGCAGTACTTC. This sequence joins TRBV27 and TRBJ2-7; 11 nucleotides match TRBD1. Germline CDR1 is MNHEY and CDR2 is SMNVEV (reference sequence). V was pared by 5 bases and J by 6 bases, with 9 bases of the junction left unmatched. This CDR3 is 15 amino acids long.

This sequence joins TRBV29-1 and TRBJ1-2, with TRBD1 as a possible D gene (5 bases). The V and J ends lost 2 bases and 5 bases respectively, with 15 bases between them. The germline gives CDR1 SQVTM, CDR2 ANQGSEA. The CDR3 is 14 residues long. The DNA for the CDR3 is TGCAGCGTTGAATCCGGGGGACCTGATTATGGCTACACCTTC. Its protein is CSVESGGPDYGYTF. Full variable domain (missing parts from reference TRBV29-1 and TRBJ1-2): SAVISQKPSRDICQRGTSLTIQCQVDSQVTMMFWYRQQPGQSLTLIATANQGSEATYESGFVIDKFPISRPNLTFSTLTVSNMSPEDSSIYLCSVESGGPDYGYTFGSGTRLTVV.

The gene calls are TRBV4-1 and TRBJ1-2, with a possible D match to TRBD1 (5 bases). CDR1 MGHRA and CDR2 YSYEKL come from the germline V gene. Trimming pared 0 bases from V and 5 bases from J, leaving 10 bases between. This CDR3 has 14 amino acids. Here the CDR3 DNA reads TGCGCCAGCAGCCAAGATTATGACAGATATGGCTACACCTTC. Its protein product is CASSQDYDRYGYTF.

This clone was seen once. The chain carries TRBV4-1 and TRBJ2-2, with TRBD1 matching 8 bases. CDR1 and CDR2 from the germline V gene are MGHRA and YSYEKL. CDR3 length: 17 residues. The trim removed 0 bases at V and 7 bases at J, leaving 10 bases unmatched. CDR3 sequence reads: CASSQDRGQASYGELFF. The DNA of the CDR3 is TGCGCCAGCAGCCAAGATAGGGGACAGGCGTCGTACGGGGAGCTGTTTTTT.

The rearrangement uses TRBV27 and TRBJ2-3; a possible D gene is TRBD2 (6 bases). The CDR3 is 17 amino acids. V lost 4 bases and J lost 4, with 21 bases in between. Germline V CDR1 and CDR2: MNHEY, SMNVEV (reference sequence). CDR3 DNA: TGTGCCAGCAGTTCGATTCTATCCAGGACTACCTCAGATACGCAGTATTTT. This codes for CASSSILSRTTSDTQYF.

This chain joins TRBV6-1 and TRBJ2-7, with TRBD2 identical over 9 bases. V was clipped by 2 bases and J by 7 bases; unmatched bases: 12. The CDR3 runs 16 residues. Per the germline V gene, CDR1 is MNHNS and CDR2 is SASEGT. Here the CDR3 DNA reads TGTGCCAGCAGTGAACCTAGCGGGGCCCGGCTGTATGAGCAGTACTTC. Its translation is CASSEPSGARLYEQYF.

This sequence joins TRBV19 and TRBJ1-1; D remains ambiguous. This CDR3 has 13 residues. Germline V gene lookup returns CDR1 LNHDA and CDR2 SQIVND (reference sequence). V lost 0 bases and J lost 6, with 8 bases in between. The CDR3 DNA reads as TGTGCCAGTAGTATAGAGAGGAGCGCTGAAGCTTTCTTT. Translating gives CASSIERSAEAFF. Full variable domain (remainder filled in from reference TRBV19 and TRBJ1-1): DGGITQSPKYLFRKEGQNVTLSCEQNLNHDAMYWYRQDPGQGLRLIYYSQIVNDFQKGDIAEGYSVSREKKESFPLTVTSAQKNPTAFYLCASSIERSAEAFFGQGTRLTVV.

The gene calls are TRBV2 and TRBJ1-5; possible D gene TRBD1, 6 bases. V was cut by 5 bases and J by 0 bases, with 8 bases left in between. The CDR3 runs 14 residues. The germline gives CDR1 SNHLY, CDR2 FYNNEI. CDR3 loop: CASSSQGSNQPQHF. CDR3 coding DNA: TGTGCCAGCAGTTCACAGGGTAGCAATCAGCCCCAGCATTTT.